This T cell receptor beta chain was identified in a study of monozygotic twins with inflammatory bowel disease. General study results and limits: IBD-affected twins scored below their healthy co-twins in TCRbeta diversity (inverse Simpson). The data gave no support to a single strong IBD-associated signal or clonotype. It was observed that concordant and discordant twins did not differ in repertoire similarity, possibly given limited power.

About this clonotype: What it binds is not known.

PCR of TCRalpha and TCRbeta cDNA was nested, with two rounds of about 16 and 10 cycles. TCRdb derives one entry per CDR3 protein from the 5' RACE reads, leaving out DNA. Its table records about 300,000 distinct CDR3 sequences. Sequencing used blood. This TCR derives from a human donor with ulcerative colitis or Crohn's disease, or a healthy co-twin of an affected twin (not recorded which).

The CDR3 reads CASSWEGETQYF. The chain has TRBV5-1 and TRBJ2-5; the D call of TRBD1 rests on TCRdb alone, since no DNA is present to check it. Germline V gene data show CDR1 as SGHRS and CDR2 as YFSETQ. The CDR3 spans 12 residues.